Below, 9 T cell receptor beta chains from the same sample are listed, as sequenced in a study of T cells in Graves' hyperthyroidism and ophthalmopathy. What was amplified from RNA transcripts were TCR beta CDR3 regions. Using the HTBI primer set, a first-round RT-PCR was run on the TCR CDR3. Each CDR3 protein is one row after TCRdb ran MiXCR on the multiplex PCR reads. The repertoire holds under 300,000 distinct CDR3 sequences, with around 20% as singletons. The source material was blood. The origin of the receptors is a man aged 30 to 45 with Graves' ophthalmopathy.

The V and J genes are TRBV7-6 and TRBJ2-2; unclear D gene. V was trimmed by 3 bases and J by 5 bases, leaving 7 bases between them. Germline CDR1 is SGHVS and CDR2 is FNYEAQ. There are 13 residues in the CDR3. CDR3 sequence: CASSLPTTGELFF. Written as DNA, the CDR3 is TGTGCCAGCAGCTTGCCCACAACCGGGGAGCTGTTTTTT. Combining the CDR3 with reference TRBV7-6 and TRBJ2-2 gives the whole variable domain GAGVSQSPRYKVTKRGQDVALRCDPISGHVSLYWYRQALGQGPEFLTYFNYEAQQDKSGLPNDRFSAERPEGSISTLTIQRTEQRDSAMYRCASSLPTTGELFFGEGSRLTVL.

This clonotype was seen at least ten times. V usage is TRBV2 and J usage is TRBJ2-7, with 7 nucleotides matching TRBD1. Unmatched junction bases numbered 4, after V lost 5 bases and J lost 0 bases. The CDR3 runs to 14 residues. From germline, CDR1 is SNHLY and CDR2 FYNNEI. CDR3 residues: CASSPGQSSYEQYF. CDR3 DNA sequence: TGTGCCAGCAGTCCGGGACAGAGCTCCTACGAGCAGTACTTC.

The rearrangement links TRBV29-1 to TRBJ2-1; D is unclear. Germline CDR1 SQVTM, CDR2 ANQGSEA. Trimming removed 6 bases at V and 4 bases at J, with 10 bases between. CDR3 size: 12 residues. CDR3 bases: TGCAGCGTACACTCCCGATACAATGAGCAGTTCTTC. The encoded protein is CSVHSRYNEQFF.

This clonotype has just a few counts. The chain employs TRBV2 and TRBJ2-3; D unclear. Germline V gene sequence: CDR1 SNHLY, CDR2 FYNNEI. Trimming removed 4 bases at V and 14 bases at J, with 13 bases between. There are 11 residues in the CDR3. The CDR3 DNA follows: TGTGCCAGCAGTGTTCGGCCCCTTAGGTATTTT. Its protein product is CASSVRPLRYF.

Remarks on this clonotype: This may be a read error, as it is one base from a much larger clone. V gene TRBV7-9 combines with J gene TRBJ2-7; the match to TRBD1 covers 7 bases. The CDR3 runs 13 residues. Germline lookup yields CDR1 SEHNR and CDR2 FQNEAQ (reference sequence). The CDR3, as DNA: TGTGCCAGCAGTTTGACAGGGAGAATCGAGCAGTGCTTC. Its protein product is CASSLTGRIEQCF.

This clonotype was detected a few times. The chain couples TRBV7-9 to TRBJ2-5, with unresolved D. V dropped 4 bases and J dropped 1 base, with 10 bases sitting between them. The CDR3 totals 14 residues. Germline V gene sequence: CDR1 SEHNR, CDR2 FQNEAQ (reference sequence). This CDR3 reads CASSSTDGQETQYF. The CDR3, as DNA: TGTGCCAGCAGCTCCACTGACGGCCAAGAGACCCAGTACTTC.

V gene TRBV7-2 combines with J gene TRBJ1-2, with D unclear. The CDR3 has 13 residues. Trimming took off 7 bases at V and 8 bases at J, with 17 bases between the two ends. Germline V CDR1 and CDR2: SGHTA, FQGNSA. The CDR3 spells CASTLGGIEGYTF. The CDR3, as DNA: TGTGCCAGCACCCTAGGAGGGATTGAAGGCTACACCTTC. Using reference TRBV7-2 and TRBJ1-2 for the parts outside the CDR3, the full variable domain is GAGVSQSPSNKVTEKGKDVELRCDPISGHTALYWYRQSLGQGLEFLIYFQGNSAPDKSGLPSDRFSAERTGGSVSTLTIQRTQQEDSAVYLCASTLGGIEGYTFGSGTRLTVV.

The chain carries TRBV5-5 and TRBJ2-7; 9 bases are shared with TRBD1. Trimming took 4 bases from V and 3 from J; bases not matched to a gene: 8. Germline CDR1 and CDR2: SGHKS and YYEKEE (reference sequence). The CDR3 runs to 15 residues. CDR3: CASSTIMGQGYEQYF. In DNA form, the CDR3 reads TGTGCCAGCAGCACAATTATGGGACAGGGCTACGAGCAGTACTTC. Filled out from reference TRBV5-5 and TRBJ2-7, the complete variable domain reads DAGVTQSPTHLIKTRGQQVTLRCSPISGHKSVSWYQQVLGQGPQFIFQYYEKEERGRGNFPDRFSARQFPNYSSELNVNALLLGDSALYLCASSTIMGQGYEQYFGPGTRLTVT.

This clonotype was counted at least ten times. This sequence joins TRBV7-9 and TRBJ1-1; D gene ambiguous. Germline loops: CDR1 SEHNR, CDR2 FQNEAQ (reference sequence). There are 14 residues in the CDR3. V gave up 2 bases and J gave up 1 base, with 8 bases separating them. The DNA of the CDR3 is TGTGCCAGCAGCTTACGAGGGTCGAACACTGAAGCTTTCTTT. Amino acid sequence: CASSLRGSNTEAFF.